These 22 T cell receptor beta chains came from one sample sequenced in a study of T-cell reconstitution after alpha-beta-depleted transplantation in children. The authors prepared the TCRbeta library with unique molecular identifiers. TCRdb passed the PCR reads through MiXCR, listing each CDR3 protein once. The sample lists roughly 70,000 distinct CDR3 sequences, 4% to 5% occurring once. The starting material was PBMCs, mostly from graft donor cells, obtained 180 days after TCRalphabeta/CD19-depleted stem cell transplant. These receptors all come from a boy in the first two years of life who had a stem cell transplant for acute myeloid leukemia, so the T cells may come from the graft donor.

V gene TRBV12-3 or TRBV12-4 combines with J gene TRBJ2-4, with TRBD1 matching 10 bases. The CDR3 extends over 17 amino acids. The CDR3 DNA reads as TGTACCTGCAGTTTCACCCGGGACAGGGGAAAAGTGAGCATTCAGTACTTC. Its translation is CTCSFTRDRGKVSIQYF.

This clonotype was counted at least ten times. This chain links TRBV4-2 with TRBJ2-3; tentatively, D is TRBD2 (7 bases). The V gene lost 1 base and the J gene lost 2 bases, with 19 bases spanning the gap. The length of the CDR3 is 18 residues. Germline-derived CDR1 and CDR2 are LGHNA and YNFKEQ. The CDR3 here is CASSQGWKWGGLTDTQYF. The CDR3 DNA sequence: TGTGCCAGCAGCCAAGGATGGAAGTGGGGGGGCCTCACAGATACGCAGTATTTT.

CDR3 region: CASSFGGLRNTYNEQFF. The CDR3 DNA is TGTGCCAGCAGTTTCGGGGGCTTGAGGAATACCTACAATGAGCAGTTCTTC. J is TRBJ2-1 and V is TRBV27; D tentatively reads TRBD1 or TRBD2 (6 bases each). This CDR3 has 17 amino acids. With 3 bases removed from V and 2 bases from J, the gap between germline ends came to 17 bases. Germline loops: CDR1 MNHEY, CDR2 SMNVEV (reference sequence).

This clonotype was seen at least ten times. The V call is TRBV20-1, the J call TRBJ2-7; the D gene is possibly TRBD2 (5 bases). In germline, CDR1 is DFQATT, CDR2 SNEGSKA (reference sequence). The CDR3 has 13 amino acids. CDR3 amino acids: CAAAGHIAYEQYV. Written as DNA, the CDR3 is TGCGCTGCCGCGGGTCACATAGCCTACGAGCAGTACGTC.

This clonotype showed up many times. V is TRBV4-1 and J is TRBJ2-2; no clear D. CDR1 is MGHRA and CDR2 is YSYEKL in the germline V gene. The CDR3 has 13 amino acids. V was shortened by 3 bases and J by 4 bases, with 6 bases between the two germline ends. CDR3 sequence reads: CASSHHGTGELFF. The CDR3 DNA sequence: TGCGCCAGCAGCCATCACGGCACCGGGGAGCTGTTTTTT.

Ten or more counts support this clonotype. The gene calls are TRBV12-3 or TRBV12-4 and TRBJ1-1; TRBD1 matches 7 bases. The CDR3 runs 17 residues. V was clipped by 5 bases and J by 3 bases; unmatched bases: 15. This chain's CDR3 is CASSPTPQTGRDTEAFF. CDR3 sequence (DNA): TGTGCCAGCAGTCCCACCCCTCAGACAGGGAGGGACACTGAAGCTTTCTTT.

In this sample, this clonotype turned up many times. V and J are TRBV5-1 and TRBJ2-1, with 7 nucleotides matching TRBD1. Germline V gene sequence: CDR1 SGHRS, CDR2 YFSETQ. V lost 0 bases, J lost 7 bases, and 4 bases stayed unmatched. The CDR3 length is 14 residues. The CDR3 is CASSLGQGMNEQFF. The CDR3 nucleotides read TGCGCCAGCAGCTTGGGACAGGGAATGAATGAGCAGTTCTTC.

This clonotype was counted ten times or more. V usage is TRBV4-3 and J usage is TRBJ2-5; weak D call: TRBD2 (7 bases). CDR3 size: 18 residues. The ends were cut back, 0 bases at V and 1 base at J, with 18 bases in the middle. Germline V gives CDR1 LGHNA, CDR2 YSLEER. The DNA for the CDR3 is TGCGCCAGCAGCCAAGACAACGGGGGGCCTTGGTTCCAAGAGACCCAGTACTTC. Translation: CASSQDNGGPWFQETQYF.

This clonotype was recorded many times. This chain connects TRBV5-6 to TRBJ2-2; TRBD1 matches at 7 bases. The CDR3 length is 14 residues. V was pared by 2 bases and J by 3 bases, with 1 base of the junction left unmatched. Germline CDR1 reads SGHDT; CDR2 reads YYEEEE. The CDR3 loop reads CASSFRGYTGELFF. Here the CDR3 DNA reads TGTGCCAGCAGCTTCAGGGGGTACACCGGGGAGCTGTTTTTT.

The sample holds many counts of this clonotype. V usage is TRBV20-1 and J usage is TRBJ2-3, with D maybe TRBD1 (6 bases). CDR1 is DFQATT, CDR2 SNEGSKA, per germline (reference sequence). The CDR3 has 14 amino acids. Trimming stripped 6 bases from V and 1 base from J, with 14 bases between. Written as DNA, the CDR3 is TGCAGTGCAACTCGGGACACACGCACAGATACGCAGTATTTT. This sequence encodes CSATRDTRTDTQYF.

This clonotype was picked up a small number of times. J is TRBJ2-5 and V is TRBV19, with 10 positions matching TRBD2. The CDR3 has 13 amino acids. V lost 9 bases and J lost 7; bases outside the gene matches: 8. Germline V lookup: CDR1 LNHDA, CDR2 SQIVND (reference sequence). CDR3 amino acids: CASESGGAVTQYF. CDR3 nucleotide sequence: TGTGCCAGCGAGAGCGGGGGGGCTGTGACCCAGTACTTC.

Ten or more counts support this clonotype. The chain links TRBV6-5 to TRBJ1-1; TRBD1 matches 7 bases. With V trimmed by 2 bases and J by 4 bases, 10 bases remained unmatched. The CDR3 has 16 residues. Looked up from germline, CDR1 is MNHEY and CDR2 is SVGAGI. CDR3: CASSYPTGRGTTEAFF. The CDR3 nucleotides read TGTGCCAGCAGTTACCCGACAGGGAGAGGTACCACTGAAGCTTTCTTT.

This clonotype has ten or more counts. The chain employs TRBV18 and TRBJ2-7; 8 nucleotides align to TRBD1. Germline CDR1 KGHSH, CDR2 LQKENI. The CDR3 spans 16 residues. J lost 7 bases, V lost 6 bases, and 17 bases had no gene match. CDR3 protein: CASSLRGRLDVREQYV. DNA of the CDR3: TGTGCCAGCTCTCTCAGGGGGCGGTTGGATGTGAGGGAGCAGTACGTC.

Many counts were recorded for this clonotype. The chain combines TRBV4-1 with TRBJ2-7; D may be TRBD1 or TRBD2 (5 bases each). The CDR3 covers 17 residues. Germline CDR1 is MGHRA and CDR2 is YSYEKL. Trimming shortened V by 1 base and J by 2 bases, and 18 bases separated the two germline ends. The CDR3 DNA follows: TGCGCCAGCAGCCAAGTTGGGGTGGGGGACCGACCCTACGAGCAGTACTTC. Translated, it gives CASSQVGVGDRPYEQYF.

This clonotype was seen at least ten times. The chain combines TRBV7-2 with TRBJ1-5, with TRBD1 identical over 9 bases. J was trimmed by 9 bases and V by 5 bases; bases with no gene match: 11. CDR1 SGHTA and CDR2 FQGNSA come from the germline V gene. This CDR3 contains 15 residues. In DNA, the CDR3 is TGTGCCAGCAGCCGTGGGACAGGGTGGGATCTGCCCCAGCATTTT. It codes for CASSRGTGWDLPQHF.

This clonotype has a count of ten or more. Here the CDR3 DNA reads TGTGCCAGCAGCCCAAACAGGGTCGGTTACAATGAGCAGTTCTTC. It yields the protein CASSPNRVGYNEQFF. The chain joins TRBV7-6 to TRBJ2-1; a weak D match, TRBD1 (6 bases). Trimming shortened V by 5 bases and J by 4 bases, and 15 bases separated the two germline ends. The CDR3 sequence is 15 residues long. Germline V gives CDR1 SGHVS, CDR2 FNYEAQ.

This clonotype was detected ten times or more. The chain combines TRBV6-1 with TRBJ1-6; D may be TRBD1 (5 bases). Trimming removed 7 bases from V and 6 bases from J, with 10 bases in between. Germline loops: CDR1 MNHNS, CDR2 SASEGT. This CDR3 spans 13 amino acids. CDR3 nucleotides: TGTGCCAGCATATCACAGGCTAATTCACCCCTCCACTTT. Amino acid sequence: CASISQANSPLHF.

This clonotype was detected many times. The J gene is TRBJ2-7, the V gene TRBV14, with D unclear. Germline lookup yields CDR1 SGHDN and CDR2 FVKESK. Trimming removed 0 bases from V and 12 bases from J, with 18 bases in between. The CDR3 has 14 amino acids. The CDR3 here is CASSQDLLQKEVYF. CDR3 bases: TGTGCCAGCAGCCAAGATCTTTTACAGAAAGAGGTGTACTTC.

This clonotype was seen ten or more times. This chain joins TRBV2 and TRBJ1-5; D may be TRBD1 (6 bases). CDR1 SNHLY and CDR2 FYNNEI come from the germline V gene. V lost 3 bases, J lost 0 bases, and 21 bases lay in between. The CDR3 contains 19 residues. The CDR3 here is CASSDQLPGAGGSNQPQHF. The DNA of the CDR3 is TGTGCCAGCAGTGACCAACTTCCAGGGGCCGGGGGTAGCAATCAGCCCCAGCATTTT.

For this clonotype: This may come from a read error, since a much larger clone is one base off. This chain links TRBV20-1 with TRBJ1-4, with D possibly matching TRBD1 (5 bases). From germline, CDR1 is DFQATT and CDR2 SNEGSKA (reference sequence). The CDR3 sequence is 15 residues long. The CDR3 protein is CCARGGARSNEKLFF. The CDR3 DNA sequence: TGCTGTGCTAGAGGCGGGGCCCGATCTAATGAAAAACTGTTTTTT.

This clonotype was seen many times. The chain couples TRBV12-3 or TRBV12-4 to TRBJ2-1; the match to TRBD2 covers 9 bases. Trimming took 3 bases from V and 8 from J; bases not matched to a gene: 8. The CDR3 totals 15 residues. The CDR3 protein is CASSFPGLALDEQFF. The CDR3 bases are TGTGCCAGCAGTTTTCCGGGACTAGCATTGGATGAGCAGTTCTTC.

This clonotype was counted ten times or more. The rearrangement uses TRBV11-2 and TRBJ2-3; D ambiguous. Trimming left V 1 base short and J 0 bases short, with 8 bases between. CDR3 length: 15 amino acids. Germline V gene lookup returns CDR1 SGHAT and CDR2 FQNNGV. CDR3 protein: CASSLVLGSTDTQYF. The CDR3 DNA sequence: TGTGCCAGCAGCTTAGTCTTAGGCAGCACAGATACGCAGTATTTT.